The 24 T cell receptor beta chains in this list originate from one sample, sequenced in a study of response to subunit inactivated influenza vaccine. TCRdb independently ran MiXCR on the RT-PCR reads; one entry per CDR3 protein. Of approximately 290,000 distinct CDR3 sequences in the sample, approximately 21% were seen once. The sample in question was PBMCs from blood, obtained approximately 20 months after vaccination. The receptors were sampled from a man aged 50-75 years who received an inactivated influenza vaccine.

This clonotype was detected a few times. This chain uses TRBV29-1 with TRBJ1-2; tentative D call: TRBD1 (6 bases). The V end lost 5 bases, the J end lost 2 bases, and 12 bases lay between the germline ends. The CDR3 has 13 residues. From germline, CDR1 is SQVTM and CDR2 ANQGSEA. CDR3 protein: CSVLATGNYGYTF. The CDR3 region has the DNA TGCAGCGTTCTGGCAACAGGGAACTATGGCTACACCTTC. Based on the CDR3 plus reference TRBV29-1 and TRBJ1-2, the full variable domain is SAVISQKPSRDICQRGTSLTIQCQVDSQVTMMFWYRQQPGQSLTLIATANQGSEATYESGFVIDKFPISRPNLTFSTLTVSNMSPEDSSIYLCSVLATGNYGYTFGSGTRLTVV.

V gene TRBV5-1 combines with J gene TRBJ2-1; tentative D call: TRBD2 (8 bases). The CDR3 runs 16 residues. Trimming removed 4 bases at V and 8 bases at J, with 22 bases between. CDR1 is SGHRS, CDR2 YFSETQ, per germline. The CDR3 protein is CASSPGQRGPLDEQFF. The CDR3 bases are TGCGCCAGCAGCCCGGGACAGCGGGGGCCCTTGGATGAGCAGTTCTTC. Based on the CDR3 plus reference TRBV5-1 and TRBJ2-1, the full variable domain is KAGVTQTPRYLIKTRGQQVTLSCSPISGHRSVSWYQQTPGQGLQFLFEYFSETQRNKGNFPGRFSGRQFSNSRSEMNVSTLELGDSALYLCASSPGQRGPLDEQFFGPGTRLTVL.

This clonotype turned up a few times. The CDR3 nucleotides read TGTGCCACCAGCAAGGGACAGCTCTCTGGAAACACCATATATTTT. This sequence encodes CATSKGQLSGNTIYF. This chain connects TRBV15 to TRBJ1-3; 7 bases match TRBD1. Germline trimming cut 4 bases from V and 0 bases from J; bases unmatched to any gene: 3. Germline loops: CDR1 LNHNV, CDR2 YYDKDF (reference sequence). This CDR3 is built from 15 residues.

This chain uses TRBV10-3 with TRBJ2-3; TRBD1 matches at 9 bases. J was trimmed by 6 bases and V by 2 bases; bases with no gene match: 6. The CDR3 length is 15 residues. Per germline, CDR1 ENHRY and CDR2 SYGVKD. CDR3 loop: CAISEDRGVTDTQYF. The DNA of the CDR3 is TGTGCCATCAGTGAGGACAGGGGGGTTACGGATACGCAGTATTTT.

This clonotype was detected many times. The CDR3 sequence: CASSLVGQGSSPLHF. In DNA form, the CDR3 reads TGCGCCAGCAGCTTGGTGGGACAGGGAAGTTCACCCCTCCACTTT. The chain has TRBV5-1 and TRBJ1-6, with TRBD1 identical over 9 bases. The CDR3 consists of 15 residues. Germline-derived CDR1 and CDR2 are SGHRS and YFSETQ. The ends lost 0 bases at V and 9 bases at J; junction bases unmatched: 4.

In this sample, this clonotype turned up many times. This sequence joins TRBV29-1 and TRBJ1-1; D remains unclear. Germline CDR1 and CDR2: SQVTM and ANQGSEA. V gave up 3 bases and J gave up 2 bases, with 7 bases separating them. CDR3 size: 12 residues. The CDR3 region is CSVDWSNTEAFF. The CDR3 bases are TGCAGCGTTGATTGGAGTAACACTGAAGCTTTCTTT.

The CDR3 bases are TGTGCCAGCAGCGCTCCCATAGCGGGAGGCTCCTACAATGAGCAGTTCTTC. Residues: CASSAPIAGGSYNEQFF. The chain combines TRBV9 with TRBJ2-1; TRBD2 aligns across 10 bases. This CDR3 has 17 residues. CDR1 and CDR2 from the germline V gene are SGDLS and YYNGEE. V lost 3 bases and J lost 0; bases outside the gene matches: 6.

The chain is built from TRBV7-2 and TRBJ2-1; D possibly corresponds to TRBD2 (5 bases). V lost 6 bases and J lost 0, with 9 bases in between. Germline lookup yields CDR1 SGHTA and CDR2 FQGNSA. The CDR3 consists of 14 residues. CDR3 DNA sequence: TGTGCCAGCAGTAGCGTCAGCTCCTACAATGAGCAGTTCTTC. Its translation: CASSSVSSYNEQFF.

The table lists this clonotype with a few counts. The chain joins TRBV19 to TRBJ2-7; tentatively, D is TRBD2 (6 bases). The CDR3 covers 14 residues. V lost 5 bases, J lost 4 bases, and 15 bases lay in between. In germline, CDR1 is LNHDA, CDR2 SQIVND (reference sequence). The CDR3 DNA reads TGTGCCAGTAGTGTCGGCGGGAAGGTGTACGAGCAGTACTTC. Translating gives CASSVGGKVYEQYF.

This clonotype was found a few times. The rearrangement uses TRBV7-9 and TRBJ2-1, with D perhaps matching TRBD1 or TRBD2 (5 bases each). There are 15 residues in the CDR3. The V gene's germline CDR1 is SEHNR and CDR2 FQNEAQ (reference sequence). Trimming removed 2 bases at V and 7 bases at J, with 15 bases between. CDR3 in amino acids: CASSLMTGTGNEQFF. The CDR3 DNA is TGTGCCAGCAGCTTAATGACCGGGACGGGGAATGAGCAGTTCTTC. Looking up the rest from reference TRBV7-9 and TRBJ2-1 gives the full variable domain: DTGVSQNPRHKITKRGQNVTFRCDPISEHNRLYWYRQTLGQGPEFLTYFQNEAQLEKSRLLSDRFSAERPKGSFSTLEIQRTEQGDSAMYLCASSLMTGTGNEQFFGPGTRLTVL.

The rearrangement uses TRBV2 and TRBJ1-3; no clear D gene. The CDR3 consists of 12 residues. Trimming took 7 bases from V and 4 from J, leaving 8 bases between them. The germline V gene has CDR1 SNHLY and CDR2 FYNNEI. The CDR3 DNA reads as TGTGCCAGCAATGGGGTCGGAAACACCATATATTTT. It codes for CASNGVGNTIYF.

The rearrangement links TRBV19 to TRBJ2-5; D is undetermined. CDR3 length equals 13 residues. V dropped 1 base and J dropped 3 bases, with 6 bases sitting between them. Germline values: CDR1 LNHDA, CDR2 SQIVND (reference sequence). Here the CDR3 reads CASSIGGKETQYF. The CDR3 DNA is TGTGCCAGTAGTATAGGCGGAAAAGAGACCCAGTACTTC.

The gene calls are TRBV5-6 and TRBJ2-3; D possibly corresponds to TRBD1 (6 bases). Trimming pared 4 bases from V and 3 bases from J, leaving 15 bases between. The CDR3 runs 15 residues. CDR1 is SGHDT, CDR2 YYEEEE, per germline. The CDR3 reads CASSQIQGWTDTQYF. In nucleotides, the CDR3 is TGTGCCAGCAGCCAGATACAGGGATGGACAGATACGCAGTATTTT.

This clonotype was counted a few times. This chain connects TRBV7-2 to TRBJ1-5; tentative D call: TRBD1 (5 bases). The CDR3 runs to 13 residues. The V gene's germline CDR1 is SGHTA and CDR2 FQGNSA. Between the trimmed V and J ends, which lost 3 bases and 5 bases, there was a span of 8 bases. This CDR3 reads CASSFSGHQPQHF. DNA of the CDR3: TGTGCCAGCAGCTTTTCGGGGCATCAGCCCCAGCATTTT.

In its sample, this clonotype was seen a few times. The genes are TRBV6-1 and TRBJ1-1; TRBD1 aligns across 9 bases. Germline trimming cut 4 bases from V and 4 bases from J; bases unmatched to any gene: 4. Germline V lookup: CDR1 MNHNS, CDR2 SASEGT. This CDR3 spans 14 amino acids. DNA for the CDR3: TGTGCCAGCAGTGTACAGACAGGGGGCACTGAAGCTTTCTTT. As protein: CASSVQTGGTEAFF.

The rearrangement uses TRBV7-9 and TRBJ2-2; a possible D gene is TRBD1 (6 bases). Between the trimmed V and J ends, which lost 5 bases and 5 bases, there was a span of 12 bases. Germline CDR1 reads SEHNR; CDR2 reads FQNEAQ (reference sequence). This CDR3 has 14 residues. This chain's CDR3 is CASSPGQPTGELFF. The CDR3 bases are TGTGCCAGCAGCCCAGGACAGCCAACCGGGGAGCTGTTTTTT. Variable domain in full (rest from reference TRBV7-9 and TRBJ2-2): DTGVSQNPRHKITKRGQNVTFRCDPISEHNRLYWYRQTLGQGPEFLTYFQNEAQLEKSRLLSDRFSAERPKGSFSTLEIQRTEQGDSAMYLCASSPGQPTGELFFGEGSRLTVL.

This clonotype occurred a few times. V and J are TRBV7-6 and TRBJ1-2; 9 bases align to TRBD1. CDR1 SGHVS and CDR2 FNYEAQ come from the germline V gene. The CDR3 consists of 13 residues. V lost 3 bases and J lost 8; bases outside the gene matches: 4. CDR3 DNA: TGTGCCAGCAGCTTGGGGGACAGGGACGGCTACACCTTC. It yields the protein CASSLGDRDGYTF.

The chain is built from TRBV7-2 and TRBJ1-3, with D uncertain. Trimming removed 1 base at V and 5 bases at J, with 3 bases between. The V gene's germline CDR1 is SGHTA and CDR2 FQGNSA. The CDR3 totals 12 residues. The chain's CDR3 is CASSLGRNTIYF. The CDR3 nucleotides read TGTGCCAGCAGCTTAGGAAGAAACACCATATATTTT.

The rearrangement uses TRBV5-1 and TRBJ1-6; possibly TRBD1 for D (6 bases). The ends were cut back, 0 bases at V and 9 bases at J, with 13 bases in the middle. The CDR3 is 15 residues long. Germline-derived CDR1 and CDR2 are SGHRS and YFSETQ. The CDR3 region is CASSLDREVPSPLHF. The CDR3 nucleotides are TGCGCCAGCAGCTTGGACAGGGAAGTACCTTCACCCCTCCACTTT.

The J gene is TRBJ2-7, the V gene TRBV5-1; D is ambiguous. The V gene's germline CDR1 is SGHRS and CDR2 YFSETQ. The CDR3 runs to 12 residues. Trimming removed 4 bases at V and 7 bases at J, with 12 bases between. CDR3 sequence reads: CASSTTFREQYF. Here the CDR3 DNA reads TGCGCCAGCAGCACAACTTTCCGGGAGCAGTACTTC.

This clonotype was counted between two and nine times. An end of the junction differs from the germline gene, which may be a read error. The genes are TRBV6-1 and TRBJ2-3, with a weak D call TRBD2 (5 bases). CDR1 and CDR2 from the germline V gene are MNHNS and SASEGT. This CDR3 is 15 amino acids long. CDR3 in amino acids: CASSEGSWERDTQYF. The CDR3 nucleotides read TGTGCCAGCAGCGAAGGGAGCTGGGAAAGGGATACGCAGTATTTT.

Ten or more counts support this clonotype. This chain joins TRBV10-3 and TRBJ1-6; D possibly corresponds to TRBD1 (5 bases). The V end lost 4 bases, the J end lost 7 bases, and 11 bases lay between the germline ends. Germline assignment: CDR1 ENHRY and CDR2 SYGVKD. The CDR3 loop spans 14 amino acids. The CDR3 region has the DNA TGTGCCATCAGTGGGGACCGCGGGAATTCACCCCTCCACTTT. This sequence encodes CAISGDRGNSPLHF.

This chain joins TRBV20-1 and TRBJ1-5; D is unresolved. The germline CDR1 and CDR2 sequences are DFQATT and SNEGSKA (reference sequence). This CDR3 has 16 amino acids. The V end was cut by 1 base, the J end by 3 bases, with 16 bases between. Here the CDR3 reads CSARAGQDVYNQPQHF. The CDR3 nucleotides read TGCAGTGCTAGAGCCGGGCAAGACGTTTACAATCAGCCCCAGCATTTT.

The chain uses TRBV12-3 or TRBV12-4 and TRBJ2-3; a possible D gene is TRBD1 (7 bases). This CDR3 comprises 13 residues. V lost 5 bases and J lost 7, with 13 bases in between. The CDR3 loop is CASSPQGGNTQYF. CDR3 nucleotides: TGTGCCAGCAGTCCCCAGGGGGGTAATACGCAGTATTTT.